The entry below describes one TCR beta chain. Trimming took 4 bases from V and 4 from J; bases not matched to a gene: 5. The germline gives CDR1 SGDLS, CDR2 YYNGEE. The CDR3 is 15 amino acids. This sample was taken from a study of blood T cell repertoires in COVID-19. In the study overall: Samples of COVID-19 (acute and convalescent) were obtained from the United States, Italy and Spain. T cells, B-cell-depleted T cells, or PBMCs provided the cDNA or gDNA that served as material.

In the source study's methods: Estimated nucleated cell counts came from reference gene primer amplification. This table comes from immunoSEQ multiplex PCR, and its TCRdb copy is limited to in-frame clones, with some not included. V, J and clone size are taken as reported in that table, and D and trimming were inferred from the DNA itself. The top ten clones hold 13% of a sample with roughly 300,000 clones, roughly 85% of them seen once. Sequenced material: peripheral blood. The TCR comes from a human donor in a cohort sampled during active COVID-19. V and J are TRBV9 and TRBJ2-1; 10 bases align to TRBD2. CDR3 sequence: CASSFRTSGYNEQFF. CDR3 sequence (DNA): TGTGCCAGCAGCTTCCGGACTAGCGGATACAATGAGCAGTTCTTC.